The clone carrying this T cell receptor (beta chain) was seen more than once but under ten times. The sample originates from a study of cytomegalovirus exposure and HLA in healthy donors. V was trimmed by 4 bases and J by 8 bases, leaving 15 bases between them. Germline CDR1 is SGHDT and CDR2 is YYEEEE. This CDR3 contains 14 residues. The PCR contained 60 Vbeta and 13 Jbeta primers. Libraries were prepared by immunoSEQ multiplex PCR; TCRdb keeps only in-frame clonotypes and omits some of them. The sample shows fewer than 120,000 clones, 60% to 85% of them seen only once. J is TRBJ1-4 and V is TRBV5-6; a possible D gene is TRBD1 (6 bases). The sequence came from a woman aged 30 to 39 in good health and CMV-seronegative. Specimen: PBMCs. As DNA, the CDR3 is TGTGCCAGCAGCCAGGACAGCTCTCGAGAAAAACTGTTTTTT. Translated: CASSQDSSREKLFF. The full variable domain, in which reference TRBV5-6 and TRBJ1-4 provide the parts outside the CDR3, is DAGVTQSPTHLIKTRGQQVTLRCSPKSGHDTVSWYQQALGQGPQFIFQYYEEEERQRGNFPDRFSGHQFPNYSSELNVNALLLGDSALYLCASSQDSSREKLFFGSGTQLSVL.